Listed below are T cell receptor beta chains from one sample, sequenced in a study of blood T cell repertoires in COVID-19. The table came from immunoSEQ multiplex PCR; TCRdb's copy has only in-frame clones and leaves some out. Of some 260,000 clones listed, about nine tenths are singletons. Sequenced: PBMCs or T cells enriched from blood (not recorded which). The receptors originated from a woman aged 25 to 39 with acute COVID-19. Each CDR3 is given with its conserved first and last residue. The D gene is left open where the match is weak. Not all rows give a size; the values are once, few, many and, for expanded clones, a class.

size	V	length	J	D	CDR3	DNA
-	TRBV6-6	16	TRBJ2-2	TRBD1	CASSLGTGSNTGELFF	TGTGCCAGCAGCCTTGGGACAGGGTCGAACACCGGGGAGCTGTTTTTT
-	TRBV19	14	TRBJ2-3	-	CASSMAGATDTQYF	TGTGCCAGTAGTATGGCGGGGGCCACAGATACGCAGTATTTT
-	TRBV27	15	TRBJ2-7	TRBD1	CASRGTGLSAYEQYF	TGTGCCAGCAGAGGGACAGGGCTTTCCGCCTACGAGCAGTACTTC
-	TRBV23-1	14	TRBJ2-7	-	CASSLGILCYEQYF	TGCGCCAGCAGTCTCGGGATTTTATGCTACGAGCAGTACTTC
-	TRBV5-4	17	TRBJ2-3	TRBD2	CASSLWPSGQYTDTQYF	TGTGCCAGCAGCTTGTGGCCTAGCGGCCAATACACAGATACGCAGTATTTT
once	TRBV7-2	15	TRBJ2-3	TRBD2	CASSLIPSGSHTQYF	TGTGCCAGCAGCTTAATTCCTAGCGGGAGCCATACGCAGTATTTT
-	TRBV7-2	13	TRBJ2-1	-	CASSLTNYNEQFF	TGTGCCAGCAGCTTAACTAACTACAATGAGCAGTTCTTC
-	TRBV7-3	13	TRBJ1-1	-	CASSSQVNTEAFF	TGTGCCAGCAGCTCACAGGTTAACACTGAAGCTTTCTTT
-	TRBV19	11	TRBJ1-4	-	CASGTGGKLFF	TGTGCCAGTGGGACTGGGGGAAAACTGTTTTTT
-	TRBV6-5	16	TRBJ2-7	-	CASSYSRDWSSYEQYF	TGTGCCAGCAGTTACTCGAGGGACTGGTCCTCGTACGAGCAGTACTTC
-	TRBV2	16	TRBJ2-6	TRBD1	CASSRDRGSGANVLTF	TGTGCCAGCAGTAGGGACAGGGGGTCTGGGGCCAACGTCCTGACTTTC
-	TRBV28	14	TRBJ1-3	TRBD1	CASSLTGSGNTIYF	TGTGCCAGCAGTCTGACAGGGTCAGGAAACACCATATATTTT
-	TRBV7-2	15	TRBJ1-4	-	CASSPLIGGLGELFF	TGTGCCAGCAGCCCCCTCATTGGGGGCCTCGGGGAACTGTTTTTT
-	TRBV2	16	TRBJ1-5	TRBD1	CASNEGQTLGNQPQHF	TGTGCCAGCAACGAGGGACAGACCCTGGGCAATCAGCCCCAGCATTTT
-	TRBV27	13	TRBJ2-3	-	CASSYRGTDTQYF	TGTGCCAGCAGTTACAGGGGCACAGATACGCAGTATTTT
-	TRBV6-6	15	TRBJ2-7	TRBD2	CASSYWGLETREQYF	TGTGCCAGCAGTTACTGGGGACTAGAGACACGCGAGCAGTACTTC
-	TRBV18	16	TRBJ2-3	-	CASSPSGGLGTDTQYF	TGTGCCAGCTCACCATCGGGGGGCCTGGGCACAGATACGCAGTATTTT
few	TRBV28	12	TRBJ1-6	-	CASVRAMSPLHF	TGTGCCAGCGTCAGGGCGATGTCACCCCTCCACTTT
-	TRBV5-1	13	TRBJ2-7	-	CASSLAVPTEQYF	TGCGCCAGCAGCTTAGCGGTCCCAACCGAGCAGTACTTC
-	TRBV28	18	TRBJ2-5	TRBD2	CASSSGEGLEGPQETQYF	TGTGCCAGCAGTTCCGGGGAGGGCCTGGAGGGGCCACAAGAGACCCAGTACTTC
-	TRBV3-1/TRBV3-2	14	TRBJ2-7	-	CASSQGVRGGEQYF	TGTGCCAGCAGCCAAGGTGTACGGGGAGGCGAGCAGTACTTC
-	TRBV7-2	15	TRBJ2-4	-	CASSRSHRAKNIQYF	TGTGCCAGCAGCCGTAGCCACAGGGCCAAAAACATTCAGTACTTC
-	TRBV19	13	TRBJ1-1	-	CASSISTDTEAFF	TGTGCCAGTAGTATTTCGACAGACACTGAAGCTTTCTTT
-	TRBV5-3	15	TRBJ2-7	-	CARSLKTKDVYEQYF	TGTGCCAGAAGCTTGAAGACAAAGGATGTCTACGAGCAGTACTTC
-	TRBV11-2	15	TRBJ2-1	-	CASSFPGQLTNEQFF	TGTGCCAGCAGCTTCCCGGGACAACTAACGAATGAGCAGTTCTTC
once	TRBV6-5	14	TRBJ1-5	-	CASSPFGSNQPQHF	TGTGCCAGCAGCCCCTTCGGTAGCAATCAGCCCCAGCATTTT
-	TRBV27	16	TRBJ2-5	TRBD1	CASSPRTGRGEETQYF	TGTGCCAGCAGTCCCCGGACAGGACGGGGCGAAGAGACCCAGTACTTC
-	TRBV7-9	16	TRBJ2-2	-	CASSPRRGGNTGELFF	TGTGCCAGCAGCCCTCGTAGGGGAGGGAACACCGGGGAGCTGTTTTTT
-	TRBV10-1	13	TRBJ1-1	TRBD1	CATRRQGDTEAFF	TGCGCCACCAGAAGACAGGGAGACACTGAAGCTTTCTTT
-	TRBV4-3	21	TRBJ2-2	TRBD2	CASSQDFPSGSSFANTGELFF	TGCGCCAGCAGCCAAGATTTCCCTAGCGGGAGTTCTTTCGCGAACACCGGGGAGCTGTTTTTT
-	TRBV28	17	TRBJ2-7	TRBD1	CASSSTGGVANVDEQYF	TGTGCCAGCAGTTCCACAGGGGGCGTTGCCAATGTAGACGAGCAGTACTTC
-	TRBV30	12	TRBJ1-1	TRBD1	CACDRQGTEAFF	TGTGCCTGTGACAGACAGGGCACTGAAGCTTTCTTT
-	TRBV7-9	12	TRBJ2-7	-	CASSLGGGEQYF	TGTGCCAGCAGCTTAGGAGGGGGCGAGCAGTACTTC
few	TRBV12-5	17	TRBJ1-4	-	CASGSPPSGERDEKLFF	TGTGCTAGTGGTTCCCCCCCCTCAGGGGAAAGGGATGAAAAACTGTTTTTT
-	TRBV3-1/TRBV3-2	14	TRBJ2-2	-	CASSPSGSTGELFF	TGTGCCAGCAGCCCAAGCGGAAGCACCGGGGAGCTGTTTTTT
-	TRBV3-1/TRBV3-2	15	TRBJ2-1	TRBD2	CASSRGGIGSNEQFF	TGTGCCAGCAGCCGGGGGGGAATAGGGAGCAATGAGCAGTTCTTC
-	TRBV9	19	TRBJ2-6	TRBD2	CASSFIGGAPASGANVLTF	TGTGCCAGCAGCTTCATCGGGGGGGCACCGGCCTCTGGGGCCAACGTCCTGACTTTC
once	TRBV29-1	11	TRBJ1-2	TRBD1	CSVQGAYGYTF	TGCAGCGTACAGGGGGCGTATGGCTACACCTTC
-	TRBV6-1	14	TRBJ1-1	-	CASSEGGGRAEAFF	TGTGCCAGCAGTGAAGGGGGGGGGCGAGCTGAAGCTTTCTTT
-	TRBV29-1	12	TRBJ1-5	-	CSVGMLGQPQHF	TGCAGCGTCGGGATGCTGGGTCAGCCCCAGCATTTT
-	TRBV7-2	14	TRBJ2-3	TRBD1	CASSTGQSTDTQYF	TGTGCCAGCAGCACGGGACAGAGCACAGATACGCAGTATTTT
-	TRBV2	11	TRBJ1-1	-	CATLQATEAFF	TGTGCCACCTTGCAGGCCACTGAAGCTTTCTTT
-	TRBV29-1	12	TRBJ1-1	-	CSVEVRISEAFF	TGCAGCGTTGAAGTGCGTATCTCTGAAGCTTTCTTT
-	TRBV4-3	16	TRBJ2-1	-	CASSTRLTSSYNEQFF	TGCGCCAGCAGCACCCGATTGACTAGTTCCTACAATGAGCAGTTCTTC